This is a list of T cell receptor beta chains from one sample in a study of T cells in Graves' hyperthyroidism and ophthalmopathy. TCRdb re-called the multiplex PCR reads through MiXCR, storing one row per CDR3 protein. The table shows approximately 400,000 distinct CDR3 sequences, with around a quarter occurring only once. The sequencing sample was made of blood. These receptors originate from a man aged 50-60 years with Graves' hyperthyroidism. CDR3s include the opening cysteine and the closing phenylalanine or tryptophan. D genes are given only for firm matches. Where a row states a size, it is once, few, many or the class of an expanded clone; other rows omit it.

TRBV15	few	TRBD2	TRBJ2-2	TGTGCCACCAGCAGAGCCAGACTAGCGGGGGGGGAGCTGTTTTTT	CATSRARLAGGELFF
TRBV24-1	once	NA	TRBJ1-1	TGTGCCACCAGTGATTTGCTTAGCACTGAAGCTTTCTTT	CATSDLLSTEAFF
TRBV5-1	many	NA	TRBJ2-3	TGCGCCAGCAGCTCCAGCGTTATGAGCACAGATACGCAGTATTTT	CASSSSVMSTDTQYF
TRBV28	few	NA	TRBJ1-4	TGTGCCAGCAGTTTTTCCCCTAATGAAAAACTGTTTTTT	CASSFSPNEKLFF
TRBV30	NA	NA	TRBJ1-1	TGTGCCTGGAACGGTTTCAGGCCGAACACTGAAGCTTTCTTT	CAWNGFRPNTEAFF
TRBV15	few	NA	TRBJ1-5	TGTGCCACCGGTCGACAGGGCAATCAGCCCCAGCATTTT	CATGRQGNQPQHF
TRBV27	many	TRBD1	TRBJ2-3	TGTGCCAGCAGTTTAGGAAAGGACAGGGGGTTAGATACGCAGTATTTT	CASSLGKDRGLDTQYF
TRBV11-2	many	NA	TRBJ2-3	TGTGCCAGCAGAACGCTGAGAGGCCAGATCACAGATACGCAGTATTTT	CASRTLRGQITDTQYF
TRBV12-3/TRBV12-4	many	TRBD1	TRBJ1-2	TGTGCCAGCAGTTTAGGGGACAGGGCGAATGGCTACACCTTC	CASSLGDRANGYTF
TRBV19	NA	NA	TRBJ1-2	TGTGCCAGTAGTATCCGCTATGGCTACACCTTC	CASSIRYGYTF
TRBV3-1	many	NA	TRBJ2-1	TGTGCCAGCAGCCAAGCGGGGGGCACCTACAATGAGCAGTTCTTC	CASSQAGGTYNEQFF
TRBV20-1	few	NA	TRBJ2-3	TGCAGCGTTCCCTTCGATGATACGCAGTATTTT	CSVPFDDTQYF
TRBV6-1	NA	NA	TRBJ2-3	TGTGCCATCCTTAGGGACCCAAACACAGATACGCAGTATTTT	CAILRDPNTDTQYF
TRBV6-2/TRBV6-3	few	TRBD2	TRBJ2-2	TGTGCCAGTGGGGGGGGGTCGGGGTGGACCGGGGAGCTGTTTTTT	CASGGGSGWTGELFF
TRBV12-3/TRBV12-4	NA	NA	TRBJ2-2	TGTGCCAGCAGTTTAGGGACATTCAACACCGGGGAGCTGTTTTTT	CASSLGTFNTGELFF
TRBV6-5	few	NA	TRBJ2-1	TGTGCCAGCAGTTACCCGGACAGCAGAAAGCAGTTCTTC	CASSYPDSRKQFF
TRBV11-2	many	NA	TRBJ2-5	TGTGCCAGCAGCTTAGCCCCAGACTGGGTCAGGGAGACCCAGTACTTC	CASSLAPDWVRETQYF
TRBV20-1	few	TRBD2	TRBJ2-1	TGCAGTGCTGCTAGTCGGGGAGGGAAACTAGCGGGATCCTACAATGAGCAGTTCTTC	CSAASRGGKLAGSYNEQFF
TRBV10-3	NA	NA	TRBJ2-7	TGTGCCATCAGCTACGATTCGGGGTCGGGCGAGCAGTACTTC	CAISYDSGSGEQYF
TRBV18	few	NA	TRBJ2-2	TGTGCCAGCTCACCACAGTCTGCGAACACCGGGGAGCTGTTTTTT	CASSPQSANTGELFF
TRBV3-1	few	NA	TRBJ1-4	TGTGCCAGCAGCCTTTCAGGCGGGGAAAAACTGTTTTTT	CASSLSGGEKLFF
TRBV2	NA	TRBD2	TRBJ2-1	TGTGCCAGCAGTGAATCGTTACTAGCGGGGGGAAATGAGCAGTTCTTC	CASSESLLAGGNEQFF
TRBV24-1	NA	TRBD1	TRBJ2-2	TGTGCCACGGGGACAGGGAACACCGGGGAGCTGTTTTTT	CATGTGNTGELFF
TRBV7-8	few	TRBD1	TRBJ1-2	TGTGCCAGCAGCTTAGAGGGACAGTCTAACTATGGCTACACCTTC	CASSLEGQSNYGYTF
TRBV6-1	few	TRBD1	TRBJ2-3	TGTGCCAGCAGGAGGAAGGACAGGAAGTATTTT	CASRRKDRKYF
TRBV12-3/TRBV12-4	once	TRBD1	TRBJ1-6	TGTGCCAGCTCACTGGGGACAGCCGATAATTCACCCCTCCACTTT	CASSLGTADNSPLHF
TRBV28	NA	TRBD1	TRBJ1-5	TGTGCCAGCAGTTTGGGGGACAGGGCAAGGCCCCAGCATTTT	CASSLGDRARPQHF
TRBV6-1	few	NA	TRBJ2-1	TGTGCCAGCAGATCGTTAGTGCCGGTGGCCGGTTCCTACAATGAGCAGTTCTTC	CASRSLVPVAGSYNEQFF
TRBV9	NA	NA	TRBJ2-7	TGTGCCAGCAGCCCGGGGCCAGTGGAGTACGAGCAGTACTTC	CASSPGPVEYEQYF
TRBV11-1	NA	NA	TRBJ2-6	TGTGCCAGCAGGACAGGATCCTCTGGGGCCAACGTCCTGACTTTC	CASRTGSSGANVLTF
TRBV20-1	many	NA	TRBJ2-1	TGCAGTGCTAGTAATCGGGGCAGGGCTATCTACAATGAGCAGTTCTTC	CSASNRGRAIYNEQFF
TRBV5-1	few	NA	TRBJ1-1	TGCGCCAGCAGCACCGCCGCAGGGATGAACACTGAAGCTTTCTTT	CASSTAAGMNTEAFF
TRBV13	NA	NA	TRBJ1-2	TGTGCCAGCAGCTTAAAAGCGGTTGTCTATGGCTACACCTTC	CASSLKAVVYGYTF
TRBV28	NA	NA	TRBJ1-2	TGTGCCAGCCTCGGCCAGAACTATGGCTACACCTTC	CASLGQNYGYTF
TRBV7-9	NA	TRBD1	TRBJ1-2	TGTGCCAGCAGCCCGCCGGGACAGTCTTATGGCTACACCTTC	CASSPPGQSYGYTF
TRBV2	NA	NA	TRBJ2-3	TGTGCCGGAGGATACTCGACAGATACGCAGTATTTT	CAGGYSTDTQYF
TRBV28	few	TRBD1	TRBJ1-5	TGTGCCAGCAGGCCTGGGACAGTAAGCCAGCCCCAGCATTTT	CASRPGTVSQPQHF
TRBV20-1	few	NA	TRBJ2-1	TGCAGCATAACATCCCTTAATGAGCAGTTCTTC	CSITSLNEQFF
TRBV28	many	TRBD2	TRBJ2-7	TGTGCCAGCAGACGCGGGACTAGCGGTAACTACGAGCAGTACTTC	CASRRGTSGNYEQYF
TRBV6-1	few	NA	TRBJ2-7	TGTGCCAGCAGCAAACACTTAACCTACGAGCAGTACTTC	CASSKHLTYEQYF
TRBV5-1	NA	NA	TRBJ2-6	TGCGCCAGCAGCTCGGGCCTCCGCCCCAGCTCTGGGGCCAACGTCCTGACTTTC	CASSSGLRPSSGANVLTF
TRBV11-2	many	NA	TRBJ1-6	TGTGCCAGCAGCTCCCGAAGGGGAGGAGGTTCACCCCTCCACTTT	CASSSRRGGGSPLHF
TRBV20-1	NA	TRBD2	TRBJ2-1	TGCAGTGCTAGATCCGTTCTGACTAGCGGGCTCCCCTACAATGAGCAGTTCTTC	CSARSVLTSGLPYNEQFF
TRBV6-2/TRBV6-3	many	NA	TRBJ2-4	TGTGCCAGCAGCTATGGTCGAGGGGGGGGGCCGGACATTCAGTACTTC	CASSYGRGGGPDIQYF
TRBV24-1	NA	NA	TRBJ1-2	TGTGCCACCAGTGACACGACGGGGAACTATGGCTACACCTTC	CATSDTTGNYGYTF